This T cell receptor (beta chain) emerged from a study of persistence of HIV-infected CD4 T cells. The stimulus was lysate of CMV-infected fibroblasts, about 10 ug/mL. CD40L-negative CD69-negative CD45RO-high memory CD4+ T cells were sorted as populations depleted of antigen-responding cells. Plasma HIV-1 RNA stayed below 50 copies/mL for at least 4 years. Before stimulation, PBMCs underwent CD8+ T cell depletion. This was the immunoSEQ version 4 assay in survey mode. Generated by immunoSEQ multiplex PCR, the TCRdb table keeps only in-frame clones and is missing some. The repertoire consists of about 28,000 clones, with roughly four fifths occurring once and the leading ten covering 4% to 5%. Germline loops: CDR1 SGHDN, CDR2 FVKESK. The CDR3 sequence is 12 residues long. Trimming left V 3 bases short and J 1 base short, with 4 bases between. In this sample, this clone turned up once. Its target is unknown.

This TCR derives from an adult man with HIV who was CMV-seropositive. The J gene is TRBJ2-7, the V gene TRBV14, with no clear D. Sample: CD4+ T cells sorted from PBMCs after approximately 19-hour stimulation, taken from a patient who received antiretroviral therapy. The CDR3 spells CASSQSSYEQYF. The CDR3 DNA is TGTGCCAGCAGCCAGTCGTCCTACGAGCAGTACTTC.